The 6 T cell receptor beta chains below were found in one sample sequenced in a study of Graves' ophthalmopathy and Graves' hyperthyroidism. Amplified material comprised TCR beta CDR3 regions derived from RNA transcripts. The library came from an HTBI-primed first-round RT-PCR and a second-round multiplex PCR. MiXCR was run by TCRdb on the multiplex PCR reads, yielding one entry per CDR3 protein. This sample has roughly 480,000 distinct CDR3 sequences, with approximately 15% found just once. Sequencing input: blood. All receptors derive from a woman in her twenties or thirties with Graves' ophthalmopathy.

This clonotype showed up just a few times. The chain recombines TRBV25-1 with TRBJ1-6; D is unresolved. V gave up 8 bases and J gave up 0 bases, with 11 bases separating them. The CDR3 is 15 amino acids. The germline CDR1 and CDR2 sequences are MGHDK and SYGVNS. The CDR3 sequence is CASSLSSSYNSPLHF. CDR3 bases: TGTGCCAGCTCCCTGTCCAGCTCCTATAATTCACCCCTCCACTTT.

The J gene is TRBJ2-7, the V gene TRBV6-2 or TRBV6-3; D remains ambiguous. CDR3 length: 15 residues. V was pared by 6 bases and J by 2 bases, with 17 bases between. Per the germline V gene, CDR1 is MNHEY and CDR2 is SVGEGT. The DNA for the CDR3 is TGTGCCAGCAGGACCCGGACGGTGAAGCCCTACGAGCAGTACTTC. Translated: CASRTRTVKPYEQYF.

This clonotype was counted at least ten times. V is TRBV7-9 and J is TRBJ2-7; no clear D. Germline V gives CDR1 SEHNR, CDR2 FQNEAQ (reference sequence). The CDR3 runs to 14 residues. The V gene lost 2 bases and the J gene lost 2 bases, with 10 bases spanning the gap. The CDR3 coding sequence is TGTGCCAGCAGCTTAACGTTTTCTCCCTACGAGCAGTACTTC. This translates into CASSLTFSPYEQYF.

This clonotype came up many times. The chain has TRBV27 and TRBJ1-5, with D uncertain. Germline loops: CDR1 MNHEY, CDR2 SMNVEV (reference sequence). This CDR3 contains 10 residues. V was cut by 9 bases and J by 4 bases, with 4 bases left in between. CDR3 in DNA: TGTGCCAGTCAGAATCAGCCCCAGCATTTT. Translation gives CASQNQPQHF.

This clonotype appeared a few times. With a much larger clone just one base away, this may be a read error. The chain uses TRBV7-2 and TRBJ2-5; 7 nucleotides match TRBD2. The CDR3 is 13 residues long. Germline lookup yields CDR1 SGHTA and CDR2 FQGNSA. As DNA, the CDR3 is TGTGTCAGCAGCGGGACCAACCGAGAGACCCAGTACTTC. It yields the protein CVSSGTNRETQYF.

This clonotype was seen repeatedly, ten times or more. The CDR3 DNA sequence: TGTGCCAGCAGCCTAACCGCTAGCGGGGGACAAGAGACCCAGTACTTC. Encoded protein: CASSLTASGGQETQYF. The chain employs TRBV28 and TRBJ2-5; 10 bases map to TRBD2. The CDR3 is made up of 16 amino acids. Germline V gene lookup returns CDR1 MDHEN and CDR2 SYDVKM. Trimming at V came to 6 bases and at J to 2 bases, leaving 9 bases not matched to a gene.